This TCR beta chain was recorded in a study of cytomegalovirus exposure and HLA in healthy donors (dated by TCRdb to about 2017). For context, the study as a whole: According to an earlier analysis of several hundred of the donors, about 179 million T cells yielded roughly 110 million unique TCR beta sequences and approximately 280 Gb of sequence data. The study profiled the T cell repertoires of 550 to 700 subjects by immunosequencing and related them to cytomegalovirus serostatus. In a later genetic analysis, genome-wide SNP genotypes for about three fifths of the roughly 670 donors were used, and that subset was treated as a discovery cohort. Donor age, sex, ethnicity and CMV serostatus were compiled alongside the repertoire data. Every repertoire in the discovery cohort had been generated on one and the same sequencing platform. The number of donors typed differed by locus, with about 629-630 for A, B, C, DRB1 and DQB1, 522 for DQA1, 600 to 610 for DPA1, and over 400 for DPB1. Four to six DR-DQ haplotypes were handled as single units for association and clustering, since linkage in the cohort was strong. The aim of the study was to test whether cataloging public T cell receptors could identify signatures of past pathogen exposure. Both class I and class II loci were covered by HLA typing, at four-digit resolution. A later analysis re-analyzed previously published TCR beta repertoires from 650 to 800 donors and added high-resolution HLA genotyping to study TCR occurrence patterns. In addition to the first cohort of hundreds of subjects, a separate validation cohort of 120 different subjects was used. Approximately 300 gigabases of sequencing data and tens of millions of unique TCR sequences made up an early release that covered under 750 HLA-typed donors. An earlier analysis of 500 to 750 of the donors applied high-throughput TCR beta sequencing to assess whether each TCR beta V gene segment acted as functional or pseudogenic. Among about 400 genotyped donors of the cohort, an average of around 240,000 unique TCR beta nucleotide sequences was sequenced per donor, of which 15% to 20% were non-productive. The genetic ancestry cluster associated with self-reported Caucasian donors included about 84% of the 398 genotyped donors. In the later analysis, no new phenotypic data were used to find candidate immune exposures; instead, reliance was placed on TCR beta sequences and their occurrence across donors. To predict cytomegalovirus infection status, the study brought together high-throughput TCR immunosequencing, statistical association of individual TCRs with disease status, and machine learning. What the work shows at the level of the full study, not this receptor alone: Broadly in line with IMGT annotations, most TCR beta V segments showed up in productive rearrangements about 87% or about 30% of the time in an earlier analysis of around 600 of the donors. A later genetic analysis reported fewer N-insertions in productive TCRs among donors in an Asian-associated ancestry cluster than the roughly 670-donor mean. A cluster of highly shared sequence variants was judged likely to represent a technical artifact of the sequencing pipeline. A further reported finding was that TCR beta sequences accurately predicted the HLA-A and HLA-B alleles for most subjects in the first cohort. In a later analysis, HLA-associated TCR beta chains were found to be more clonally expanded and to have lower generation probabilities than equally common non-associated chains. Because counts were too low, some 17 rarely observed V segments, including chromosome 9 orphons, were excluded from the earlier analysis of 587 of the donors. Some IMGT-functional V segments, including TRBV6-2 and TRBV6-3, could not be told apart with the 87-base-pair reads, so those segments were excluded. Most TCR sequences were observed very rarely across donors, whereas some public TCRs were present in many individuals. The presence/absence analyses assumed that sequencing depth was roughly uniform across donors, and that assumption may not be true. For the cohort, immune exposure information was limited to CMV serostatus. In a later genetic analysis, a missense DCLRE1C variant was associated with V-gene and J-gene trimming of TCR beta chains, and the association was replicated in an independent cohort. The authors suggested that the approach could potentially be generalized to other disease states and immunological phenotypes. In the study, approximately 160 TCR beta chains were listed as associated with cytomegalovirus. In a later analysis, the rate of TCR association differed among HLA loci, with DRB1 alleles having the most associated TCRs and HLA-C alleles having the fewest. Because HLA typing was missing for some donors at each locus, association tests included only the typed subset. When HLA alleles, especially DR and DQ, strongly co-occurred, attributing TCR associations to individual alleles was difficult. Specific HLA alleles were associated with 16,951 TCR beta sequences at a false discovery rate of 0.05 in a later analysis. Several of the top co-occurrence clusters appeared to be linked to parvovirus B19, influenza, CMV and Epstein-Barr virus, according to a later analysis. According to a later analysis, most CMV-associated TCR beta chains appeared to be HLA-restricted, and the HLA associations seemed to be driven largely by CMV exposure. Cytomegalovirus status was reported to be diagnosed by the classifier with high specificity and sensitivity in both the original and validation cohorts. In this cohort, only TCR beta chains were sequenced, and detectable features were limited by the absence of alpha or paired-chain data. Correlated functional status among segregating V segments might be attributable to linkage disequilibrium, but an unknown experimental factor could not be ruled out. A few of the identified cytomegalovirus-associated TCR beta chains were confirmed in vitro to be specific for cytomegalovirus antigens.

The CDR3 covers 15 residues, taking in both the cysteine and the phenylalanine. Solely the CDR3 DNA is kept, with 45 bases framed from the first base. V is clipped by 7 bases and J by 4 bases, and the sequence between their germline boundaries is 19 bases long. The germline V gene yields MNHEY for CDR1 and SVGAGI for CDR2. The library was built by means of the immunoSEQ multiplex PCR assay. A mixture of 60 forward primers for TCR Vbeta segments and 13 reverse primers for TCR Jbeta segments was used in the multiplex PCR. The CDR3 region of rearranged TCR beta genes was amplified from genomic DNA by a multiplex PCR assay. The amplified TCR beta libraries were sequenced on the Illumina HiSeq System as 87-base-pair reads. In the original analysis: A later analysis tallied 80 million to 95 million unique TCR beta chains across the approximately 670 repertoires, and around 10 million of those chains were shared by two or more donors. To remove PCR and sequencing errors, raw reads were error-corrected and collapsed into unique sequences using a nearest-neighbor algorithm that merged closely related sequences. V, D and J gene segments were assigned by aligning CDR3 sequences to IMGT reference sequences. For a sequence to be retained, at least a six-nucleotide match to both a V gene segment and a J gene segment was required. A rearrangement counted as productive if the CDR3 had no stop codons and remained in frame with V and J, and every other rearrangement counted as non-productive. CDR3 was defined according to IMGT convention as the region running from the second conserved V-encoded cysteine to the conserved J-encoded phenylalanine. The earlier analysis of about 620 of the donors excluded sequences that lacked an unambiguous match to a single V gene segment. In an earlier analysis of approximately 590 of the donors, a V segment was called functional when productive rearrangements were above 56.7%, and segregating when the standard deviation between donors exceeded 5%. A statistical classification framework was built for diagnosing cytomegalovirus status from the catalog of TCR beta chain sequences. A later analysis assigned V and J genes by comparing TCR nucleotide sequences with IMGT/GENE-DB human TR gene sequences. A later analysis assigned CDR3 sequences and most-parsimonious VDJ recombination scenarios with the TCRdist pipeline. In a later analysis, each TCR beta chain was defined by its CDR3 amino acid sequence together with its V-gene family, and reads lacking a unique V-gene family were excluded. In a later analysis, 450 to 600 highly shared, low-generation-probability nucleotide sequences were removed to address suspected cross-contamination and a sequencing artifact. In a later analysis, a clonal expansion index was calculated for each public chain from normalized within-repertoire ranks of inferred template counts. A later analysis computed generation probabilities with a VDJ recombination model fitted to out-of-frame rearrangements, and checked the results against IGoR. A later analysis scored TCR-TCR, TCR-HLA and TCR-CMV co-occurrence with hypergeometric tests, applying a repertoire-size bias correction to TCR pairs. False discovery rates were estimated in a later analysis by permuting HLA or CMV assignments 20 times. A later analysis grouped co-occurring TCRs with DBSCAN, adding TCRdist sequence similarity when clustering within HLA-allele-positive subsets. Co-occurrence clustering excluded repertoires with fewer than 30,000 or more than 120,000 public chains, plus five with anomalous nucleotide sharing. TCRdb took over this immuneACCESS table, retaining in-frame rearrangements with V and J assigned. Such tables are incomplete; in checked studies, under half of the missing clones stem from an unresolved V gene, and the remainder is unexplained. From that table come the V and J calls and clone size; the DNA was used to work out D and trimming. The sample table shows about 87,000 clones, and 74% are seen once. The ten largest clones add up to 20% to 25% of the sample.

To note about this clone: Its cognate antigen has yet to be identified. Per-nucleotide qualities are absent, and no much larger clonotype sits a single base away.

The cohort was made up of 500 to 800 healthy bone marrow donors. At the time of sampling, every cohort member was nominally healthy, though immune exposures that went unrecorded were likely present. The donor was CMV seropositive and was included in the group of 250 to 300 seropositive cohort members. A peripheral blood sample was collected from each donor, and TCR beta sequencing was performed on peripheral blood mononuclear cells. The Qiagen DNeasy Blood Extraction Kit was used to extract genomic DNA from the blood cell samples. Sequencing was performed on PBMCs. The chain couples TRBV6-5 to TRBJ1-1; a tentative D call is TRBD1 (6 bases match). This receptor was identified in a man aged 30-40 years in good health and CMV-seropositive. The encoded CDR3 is CASTGTSIWGTEAFF. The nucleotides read TGTGCCAGCACCGGGACAAGTATATGGGGCACTGAAGCTTTCTTT.